This T cell receptor (beta chain) was recorded in a study of blood T cell repertoires in COVID-19. Study-level information: Acute and convalescent COVID-19 samples came from the United States, Italy and Spain. The analysed material was cDNA or gDNA that came from T cells, B-cell-depleted T cells, or PBMCs.

In the original processing: Estimation of nucleated cell counts was performed using reference gene primer amplification. Profiled with immunoSEQ multiplex PCR; TCRdb holds only in-frame clones, not every one. That table supplies the V and J calls and clone size; D and trimming were determined from the DNA. Among more than 150,000 clones listed, roughly 87% were seen once. The germline V gene has CDR1 SGHRS and CDR2 YFSETQ. The CDR3 runs 16 residues. The V end lost 4 bases, the J end lost 0 bases, and 16 bases lay between the germline ends. Sequenced material: PBMCs or T cells enriched from blood (not recorded which). The V call is TRBV5-1, the J call TRBJ1-1, with D maybe TRBD1 (6 bases). This clonotype was obtained from a woman between 50 and 59 years old who had recovered from COVID-19. The DNA for the CDR3 is TGCGCCAGCAGCGGCGGACAGCTAACGTTGAACACTGAAGCTTTCTTT. Its translation is CASSGGQLTLNTEAFF.